Listed here are 15 T cell receptor beta chains from one sample, sequenced in a study of OX40 agonist ivuxolimab in advanced cancers. The data were produced by immunoSEQ multiplex PCR, yet TCRdb's version contains in-frame clones alone and is incomplete. The sample lists approximately 78,000 clones, 86% occurring once. Sequencing used CD4+ or CD8+ T cells sorted from blood, obtained in a trial of the OX40 agonist ivuxolimab. These receptors came from an adult with an advanced solid tumor such as melanoma, head and neck, liver or kidney cancer.

The J gene is TRBJ1-1, the V gene TRBV5-5; TRBD1 agrees at 7 bases. With 3 bases clipped from V and 1 base from J, the junction kept 12 bases outside the gene matches. This CDR3 is built from 17 residues. Germline V gene sequence: CDR1 SGHKS, CDR2 YYEKEE (reference sequence). This CDR3 is CASSWDSGRVANTEAFF. The CDR3 DNA reads as TGTGCCAGCAGCTGGGACAGTGGGCGCGTTGCGAACACTGAAGCTTTCTTT.

V is TRBV7-9 and J is TRBJ2-1, with 8 bases that match TRBD2. Germline trimming cut 4 bases from V and 13 bases from J; bases unmatched to any gene: 15. The CDR3 runs to 15 residues. Germline values: CDR1 SEHNR, CDR2 FQNEAQ (reference sequence). In nucleotides, the CDR3 is TGTGCCAGCAGCTCGAAGCCGGGACTAGAACGGGGACAGTTCTTC. This sequence encodes CASSSKPGLERGQFF.

V is TRBV11-1 and J is TRBJ2-7, with D maybe TRBD2 (7 bases). This CDR3 contains 14 residues. V was clipped by 2 bases and J by 6 bases, with 14 bases between them. CDR1 and CDR2 (germline): SGHAT, FQDESV (reference sequence). CDR3 nucleotides: TGTGCCAGCAGCTTACGGAACAGGGAGGGCGAGCAGTACTTC. Its protein is CASSLRNREGEQYF.

This clone appeared a few times. The rearrangement joins TRBV6-6 to TRBJ1-5; perhaps TRBD1 as D (5 bases). V was clipped by 8 bases and J by 7 bases, with 18 bases between them. This CDR3 region has 14 residues. The germline V gene encodes CDR1 MNHNY and CDR2 SVGAGI (reference sequence). The CDR3 DNA follows: TGTGCCAGCGAGAGGGGTGGGGTAAGACAGCCCCAGCATTTT. It encodes CASERGGVRQPQHF.

This chain uses TRBV5-6 with TRBJ1-6, with D uncertain. This CDR3 comprises 14 residues. Trimming removed 2 bases from V and 6 bases from J, with 9 bases in between. Germline V gives CDR1 SGHDT, CDR2 YYEEEE. The CDR3 region is CASSFGSLNSPLHF. In DNA form, the CDR3 reads TGTGCCAGCAGCTTCGGGTCGCTTAATTCACCCCTCCACTTT.

This chain connects TRBV10-1 to TRBJ2-5, with a tentative D call TRBD2 (6 bases). The V gene lost 7 bases and the J gene lost 5 bases, with 17 bases spanning the gap. The germline CDR1 and CDR2 sequences are WNHNN and SYGVQD (reference sequence). There are 14 residues in the CDR3. CDR3 loop: CASTSGTAGETQYF. The CDR3 nucleotides are TGCGCCAGCACCTCCGGGACCGCGGGGGAGACCCAGTACTTC.

The rearrangement links TRBV7-6 to TRBJ2-1; D ambiguous. V shed 0 bases and J shed 4 bases, with 7 bases lying between them. Germline V gene sequence: CDR1 SGHVS, CDR2 FNYEAQ. The CDR3 extends over 14 amino acids. The CDR3 reads CASSLAQGYNEQFF. The CDR3 DNA reads as TGTGCCAGCAGCTTAGCGCAAGGATACAATGAGCAGTTCTTC.

The CDR3, as DNA: TGTGCCAGCAGTTTATTACAGGGAGGAGAGACCCAGTACTTC. Translating it yields CASSLLQGGETQYF. The rearrangement uses TRBV27 and TRBJ2-5; D possibly matches TRBD1 or TRBD2 (6 bases each). Germline values: CDR1 MNHEY, CDR2 SMNVEV (reference sequence). Trimming cost V 1 base and J 4 bases, with 10 bases left between them. CDR3 length: 14 amino acids.

The chain recombines TRBV6-5 with TRBJ1-1; weak D call: TRBD1 (5 bases). Trimming stripped 2 bases from V and 3 bases from J, with 10 bases between. The CDR3 has 14 residues. Germline V gives CDR1 MNHEY, CDR2 SVGAGI. The CDR3 loop reads CASSYGGLHTEAFF. CDR3 in DNA: TGTGCCAGCAGTTACGGGGGGTTACACACTGAAGCTTTCTTT.

This chain links TRBV10-1 with TRBJ2-1; D is perhaps TRBD2 (7 bases). Trimming shortened V by 2 bases and J by 7 bases, and 15 bases separated the two germline ends. CDR3 length: 15 amino acids. Per germline, CDR1 WNHNN and CDR2 SYGVQD (reference sequence). The CDR3 nucleotides read TGCGCCAGCAGTGAGGGGATGGGGGGGCAGAATGAGCAGTTCTTC. It translates to CASSEGMGGQNEQFF.

For this clone: Other DNA sequences in this specimen translate into the identical CDR3. This sequence joins TRBV5-1 and TRBJ1-3; D is perhaps TRBD1 (5 bases). CDR1 is SGHRS and CDR2 is YFSETQ in the germline V gene. The CDR3 covers 14 residues. V was cut by 7 bases and J by 2 bases, with 13 bases left in between. The CDR3 DNA reads TGCGCCAGCCAGAGTGGGGCGACTGGAAACACCATATATTTT. Translated, it gives CASQSGATGNTIYF.

The chain has TRBV19 and TRBJ2-1; the D gene is possibly TRBD1 (6 bases). Germline-derived CDR1 and CDR2 are LNHDA and SQIVND (reference sequence). Trimming cost V 3 bases and J 6 bases, with 15 bases left between them. The CDR3 totals 15 residues. The CDR3 spells CASSINRDKPNEQFF. In DNA, the CDR3 is TGTGCCAGTAGTATCAACAGGGACAAGCCCAATGAGCAGTTCTTC.

This sequence joins TRBV4-1 and TRBJ2-5; D gene ambiguous. The CDR3 contains 16 residues. V was clipped by 0 bases and J by 1 base, with 12 bases between them. The germline V gene encodes CDR1 MGHRA and CDR2 YSYEKL. In DNA form, the CDR3 reads TGCGCCAGCAGCCAAGATGCGAAACGGACCCAAGAGACCCAGTACTTC. Encoded protein: CASSQDAKRTQETQYF.

A few counts support this clone. The chain couples TRBV5-6 to TRBJ1-4; D is uncertain. The CDR3 runs 11 residues. Germline CDR1 SGHDT, CDR2 YYEEEE. V was cut by 1 base and J by 8 bases, with 3 bases left in between. CDR3 in amino acids: CASSLNEKLFF. The DNA for the CDR3 is TGTGCCAGCAGCTTGAACGAAAAACTGTTTTTT. The full variable domain, rest sourced from reference TRBV5-6 and TRBJ1-4, is DAGVTQSPTHLIKTRGQQVTLRCSPKSGHDTVSWYQQALGQGPQFIFQYYEEEERQRGNFPDRFSGHQFPNYSSELNVNALLLGDSALYLCASSLNEKLFFGSGTQLSVL.

The gene calls are TRBV13 and TRBJ2-3; 10 bases map to TRBD2. The CDR3 contains 16 residues. Germline CDR1 PRHDT, CDR2 FYEKMQ (reference sequence). V gave up 4 bases and J gave up 6 bases; unmatched junction bases: 10. The CDR3 DNA is TGTGCCAGCAGCTCGAGACTAGCGGGTTCACACGATACGCAGTATTTT. Protein: CASSSRLAGSHDTQYF. The entire variable domain, with the rest obtained from reference TRBV13 and TRBJ2-3, is as follows: AAGVIQSPRHLIKEKRETATLKCYPIPRHDTVYWYQQGPGQDPQFLISFYEKMQSDKGSIPDRFSAQQFSDYHSELNMSSLELGDSALYFCASSSRLAGSHDTQYFGPGTRLTVL.